Shown below are 26 T cell receptor beta chains from a single sample sequenced in a study of blood T cell repertoires in COVID-19. Generated by immunoSEQ multiplex PCR, the TCRdb table keeps only in-frame clones and is missing some. Of 300,000 or so clones listed, approximately 90% were seen once; the top ten hold roughly 3.3%. Sample: peripheral blood. The receptors shown here come from a woman aged 35 to 49 with acute or convalescent COVID-19.

The V and J genes are TRBV13 and TRBJ2-3; TRBD1 matches at 9 bases. The CDR3 loop spans 17 amino acids. J lost 5 bases, V lost 4 bases, and 13 bases had no gene match. CDR1 is PRHDT and CDR2 is FYEKMQ in the germline V gene (reference sequence). In DNA, the CDR3 is TGTGCCAGCAGCTGGGAGATTGGGGACAGGGAGAAAGATACGCAGTATTTT. This gives the protein CASSWEIGDREKDTQYF.

This chain uses TRBV27 with TRBJ1-6; 7 positions agree with TRBD1. From germline, CDR1 is MNHEY and CDR2 SMNVEV (reference sequence). The CDR3 is 15 amino acids. After removal of 3 bases from V and 10 bases from J, the junction contained 9 bases not matched to a gene. The chain's CDR3 is CASSFRGQSRSPLHF. DNA of the CDR3: TGTGCCAGCAGTTTTAGGGGACAGAGCAGATCACCCCTCCACTTT.

J is TRBJ1-1 and V is TRBV7-3, with TRBD1 identical over 7 bases. Losses at the gene ends were 4 bases for V and 5 bases for J; bases not matched to a gene: 4. The CDR3 loop spans 13 amino acids. Germline CDR1 is SGHTA and CDR2 is FQGTGA. This chain's CDR3 is CASSSTGRTEAFF. In nucleotides, the CDR3 is TGTGCCAGCAGCTCGACAGGGCGGACTGAAGCTTTCTTT.

This sequence joins TRBV2 and TRBJ2-3; the match to TRBD2 covers 11 bases. V trimming: 8 bases; J trimming: 0 bases; junction bases outside the gene matches: 4. This CDR3 is built from 15 residues. Germline CDR1 reads SNHLY; CDR2 reads FYNNEI. CDR3 bases: TGTGCCAGCGCAAGACTAGCGGGGAGCACAGATACGCAGTATTTT. It translates to CASARLAGSTDTQYF.

This chain joins TRBV5-1 and TRBJ2-7; 7 positions agree with TRBD1. J was trimmed by 2 bases and V by 4 bases; bases with no gene match: 9. The germline V gene encodes CDR1 SGHRS and CDR2 YFSETQ. The CDR3 consists of 15 residues. The CDR3 region has the DNA TGCGCCAGCAGCCCCGGGGACAGTCTGACCTACGAGCAGTACGTC. Protein: CASSPGDSLTYEQYV.

This chain links TRBV5-1 with TRBJ1-1, with D perhaps matching TRBD1 (5 bases). Germline-derived CDR1 and CDR2 are SGHRS and YFSETQ. The CDR3 consists of 13 residues. Between the trimmed V and J ends, which lost 7 bases and 6 bases, there was a span of 16 bases. CDR3 sequence: CASRWDFLAEAFF. The CDR3 nucleotides read TGCGCCAGCCGCTGGGACTTTCTCGCTGAAGCTTTCTTT.

The DNA of the CDR3 is TGCGCCAGCAGTGAGTTAAAACAGGGGAAAGAGACCCAGTACTTC. This gives the protein CASSELKQGKETQYF. The rearrangement joins TRBV10-1 to TRBJ2-5, with 7 bases matching TRBD1. CDR1 WNHNN and CDR2 SYGVQD come from the germline V gene (reference sequence). The CDR3 sequence is 15 residues long. With V trimmed by 1 base and J by 3 bases, 5 bases remained unmatched.

This clone was picked up one time. This chain joins TRBV10-3 and TRBJ1-3; D ambiguous. V was trimmed by 0 bases and J by 0 bases, leaving 3 bases between them. The CDR3 loop spans 14 amino acids. Germline values: CDR1 ENHRY, CDR2 SYGVKD. The CDR3 is CAISESLSGNTIYF. For the CDR3, the DNA is TGTGCCATCAGTGAGTCACTCTCTGGAAACACCATATATTTT.

The J gene is TRBJ1-2, the V gene TRBV5-1; 7 nucleotides match TRBD1. The CDR3 is 13 residues long. J lost 8 bases, V lost 4 bases, and 8 bases had no gene match. The germline gives CDR1 SGHRS, CDR2 YFSETQ. CDR3 protein: CASSRDSLKGYTF. The CDR3 DNA follows: TGCGCCAGCAGCAGGGACAGTTTGAAAGGCTACACCTTC.

The rearrangement links TRBV3-1 (or the pseudogene TRBV3-2) to TRBJ1-2; D remains unclear. Looked up from germline, CDR1 is LGHDT and CDR2 is YNNKEL (reference sequence). The length of the CDR3 is 13 residues. The V end lost 4 bases, the J end lost 1 base, and 7 bases lay between the germline ends. The CDR3 loop is CASSLTNNYGYTF. The CDR3 region has the DNA TGTGCCAGCAGCCTTACAAATAACTATGGCTACACCTTC.

V and J are TRBV6-5 and TRBJ1-2; perhaps TRBD1 as D (5 bases). Germline V gene sequence: CDR1 MNHEY, CDR2 SVGAGI. The CDR3 extends over 14 amino acids. V gave up 6 bases and J gave up 5 bases, with 16 bases separating them. The CDR3 DNA follows: TGTGCCAGCAGAGCGGGACGGGTCGGGTATGGCTACACCTTC. Translated, it gives CASRAGRVGYGYTF.

The chain is built from TRBV5-1 and TRBJ2-3; possible D gene TRBD2, 6 bases. The CDR3 consists of 16 residues. Trimming removed 0 bases from V and 2 bases from J, with 13 bases in between. CDR1 and CDR2 from the germline V gene are SGHRS and YFSETQ. In DNA form, the CDR3 reads TGCGCCAGCAGCTTGGCTTCTGCGGGGTACACAGATACGCAGTATTTT. Its translation is CASSLASAGYTDTQYF.

The chain has TRBV7-2 and TRBJ1-4; TRBD1 matches 7 bases. CDR3 length: 13 amino acids. V gave up 5 bases and J gave up 4 bases; unmatched junction bases: 1. Germline values: CDR1 SGHTA, CDR2 FQGNSA. CDR3 region: CASSRGRNEKLFF. The CDR3 DNA follows: TGTGCCAGCAGCAGGGGGCGTAATGAAAAACTGTTTTTT.

The genes are TRBV29-1 and TRBJ1-4; 9 bases agree with TRBD1. The CDR3 extends over 15 amino acids. V shed 7 bases and J 8 bases; nucleotides not matched to a gene: 14. CDR1 and CDR2 (germline): SQVTM, ANQGSEA. The CDR3 DNA reads TGCAGCGCCTCGAGGGGGGGACAGGGCGGCGAAAAACTGTTTTTT. Translated, it gives CSASRGGQGGEKLFF.

The rearrangement uses TRBV6-1 and TRBJ1-1; 9 bases agree with TRBD1. V gave up 3 bases and J gave up 1 base; unmatched junction bases: 3. CDR1 and CDR2 (germline): MNHNS, SASEGT. The CDR3 contains 15 residues. CDR3 sequence reads: CASSEGQGTNTEAFF. The CDR3 DNA is TGTGCCAGCAGTGAGGGACAGGGCACGAACACTGAAGCTTTCTTT.

The V call is TRBV4-1, the J call TRBJ1-1, with unresolved D. The CDR3 loop spans 15 amino acids. Between the trimmed V and J ends, which lost 0 bases and 6 bases, there was a span of 14 bases. Germline V gene sequence: CDR1 MGHRA, CDR2 YSYEKL. The CDR3 region has the DNA TGCGCCAGCAGCCAAGACCCCGGCGAGAGCGCTGAAGCTTTCTTT. Its translation is CASSQDPGESAEAFF.

V usage is TRBV4-1 and J usage is TRBJ2-2; TRBD1 matches at 7 bases. This CDR3 is 18 amino acids long. Per the germline V gene, CDR1 is MGHRA and CDR2 is YSYEKL. The trim removed 4 bases at V and 5 bases at J, leaving 16 bases unmatched. The CDR3 spells CASSPGGWAGGWTGELFF. CDR3 DNA: TGCGCCAGCAGCCCAGGGGGTTGGGCAGGGGGTTGGACCGGGGAGCTGTTTTTT.

This clone is a singleton in its sample. The junction departs from germline at one end; a sequencing error may be responsible. This chain uses TRBV13 with TRBJ1-1; TRBD1 matches 9 bases. CDR1 is PRHDT, CDR2 FYEKMQ, per germline (reference sequence). This CDR3 spans 16 amino acids. The CDR3 sequence: CASSLGTGWKNTEAFF. The CDR3 bases are TGTGCCAGCAGCCTAGGGACAGGGTGGAAGAACACTGAAGCTTTCTTT.

The chain couples TRBV6-1 to TRBJ2-2; TRBD1 matches 8 bases. Germline CDR1 MNHNS, CDR2 SASEGT. CDR3 size: 15 residues. V shed 3 bases, J shed 5 bases, and the junction held 5 bases outside the gene matches. The CDR3 protein is CASSDRTGRTGELFF. As DNA, the CDR3 is TGTGCCAGCAGTGACAGGACAGGGAGGACCGGGGAGCTGTTTTTT.

The chain joins TRBV12-3 or TRBV12-4 to TRBJ1-1, with 11 bases that match TRBD1. The CDR3 has 13 amino acids. V shed 5 bases and J 6 bases; nucleotides not matched to a gene: 2. The CDR3 region has the DNA TGTGCCAGCAGTGGGACAGGGGGACCTGAAGCTTTCTTT. It yields the protein CASSGTGGPEAFF.

This sequence joins TRBV6-6 and TRBJ2-3; 7 bases agree with TRBD1. The V and J ends lost 2 bases and 3 bases, in that order; junction bases with no gene match: 5. The CDR3 consists of 15 residues. Germline V gene data show CDR1 as MNHNY and CDR2 as SVGAGI (reference sequence). CDR3 nucleotides: TGTGCCAGCAGTTACGCAGGACAGGCAACAGATACGCAGTATTTT. Translation: CASSYAGQATDTQYF.

The genes are TRBV6-5 and TRBJ1-1, with 9 bases matching TRBD1. Germline lookup yields CDR1 MNHEY and CDR2 SVGAGI. Trimming at V came to 5 bases and at J to 4 bases, leaving 5 bases not matched to a gene. The CDR3 is 14 residues long. In DNA form, the CDR3 reads TGTGCCAGCAGTACGGGACAGGGAGGCACTGAAGCTTTCTTT. Protein product: CASSTGQGGTEAFF.

The CDR3 nucleotides are TGTGCCATCAGTGAGCTCATGAGACTAGCGGGGGGACAGTTCTTC. Amino acid sequence: CAISELMRLAGGQFF. This rearrangement joins TRBV10-3 to TRBJ2-1, with 13 bases lining up with TRBD2. The CDR3 runs to 15 residues. The V gene's germline CDR1 is ENHRY and CDR2 SYGVKD. V lost 2 bases and J lost 13; bases outside the gene matches: 8.

This clone was seen repeatedly, ten times or more. This chain uses TRBV23-1 with TRBJ2-7; D may be TRBD1 (5 bases). TRBV23-1 qualifies as an ORF whose function is uncertain. Trimming took 0 bases from V and 2 from J, leaving 20 bases between them. This CDR3 spans 18 amino acids. The CDR3 here is CASSQSWGQAESPYEQYV. The DNA for the CDR3 is TGCGCCAGCAGTCAATCGTGGGGCCAGGCGGAATCACCCTACGAGCAGTACGTC.

The DNA of the CDR3 is TGTGCCAGCAGCTTAGGAGGGGGCCGCACCGGGGAGCTGTTTTTT. Translated: CASSLGGGRTGELFF. V and J are TRBV7-7 and TRBJ2-2; 7 bases map to TRBD1. V lost 1 base, J lost 4 bases, and 3 bases stayed unmatched. The CDR3 has 15 residues. Germline CDR1 and CDR2: SSHAT and FNYEAQ (reference sequence).

The rearrangement links TRBV6-1 to TRBJ1-1; weak D call: TRBD1 (6 bases). CDR3 length: 14 residues. Per the germline V gene, CDR1 is MNHNS and CDR2 is SASEGT. V was trimmed by 2 bases and J by 6 bases, leaving 13 bases between them. The CDR3 here is CASSENWGQAEAFF. CDR3 DNA: TGTGCCAGCAGTGAAAACTGGGGGCAAGCTGAAGCTTTCTTT.